A selection of T cell receptor beta chains follows, all from one sample in a study. TCRdb processed the 5' RACE reads anew with MiXCR; each CDR3 protein has one entry. The sample holds about 7,000 distinct CDR3 sequences, roughly 47% seen once. Sequenced material: naive CD4+ T cells sorted from a lymph node. The receptor set was obtained from a female donor with breast cancer. Each CDR3 is given with its conserved first and last residue. Each record gives: V gene, clone size, J gene, D gene, CDR3 length, CDR3 protein, CDR3 DNA. D genes are given only for firm matches. Some rows mark clone size as missing; the rest say once, few, many or name a class of expanded clone.

TRBV12-3/TRBV12-4	.	TRBJ2-3	TRBD2	15	CASTLAGVSTDTQYF	TGTGCCAGCACTCTAGCGGGGGTTAGCACAGATACGCAGTATTTT
TRBV7-8	.	TRBJ1-1	.	16	CASSLPKGAWNTEAFF	TGTGCCAGCAGCTTACCCAAAGGGGCCTGGAACACTGAAGCTTTCTTT
TRBV10-3	.	TRBJ2-2	TRBD2	13	CAARGGRTGELFF	TGTGCCGCGCGGGGGGGCCGGACCGGGGAGCTGTTTTTT
TRBV20-1	.	TRBJ2-7	.	13	CSATRVSGYEQYF	TGCAGTGCTACCCGGGTCAGCGGATACGAGCAGTACTTC
TRBV12-3/TRBV12-4	few	TRBJ1-6	.	12	CASRGGDSPLHF	TGTGCCAGCCGTGGGGGGGACTCACCCCTCCACTTT
TRBV10-3	.	TRBJ2-7	.	15	CAIGEVSGRRYEQYF	TGTGCCATCGGTGAGGTGTCGGGCAGACGCTACGAGCAGTACTTC
TRBV20-1	.	TRBJ2-2	TRBD1	15	CSVGRGTGVTGELFF	TGCAGTGTCGGACGTGGGACAGGGGTGACCGGGGAGCTGTTTTTT
TRBV9	once	TRBJ1-2	.	13	CASSRDENFGYTF	TGTGCCAGCAGCCGGGATGAGAACTTCGGCTACACCTTC
TRBV5-1	.	TRBJ2-5	.	14	CASSLWTSQETQYF	TGCGCCAGCAGCTTGTGGACATCGCAAGAGACCCAGTACTTC
TRBV20-1	.	TRBJ1-2	.	14	CSAGTQGRWYGYTF	TGCAGTGCTGGAACCCAGGGGCGCTGGTATGGCTACACCTTC
TRBV4-2	.	TRBJ2-1	.	14	CASSTTGSYNEQFF	TGTGCCAGCAGTACGACTGGTTCCTACAATGAGCAGTTCTTC